The 20 T cell receptor beta chains given below trace back to one sample, sequenced in a study of OX40 agonist ivuxolimab in advanced cancers. Data came from immunoSEQ multiplex PCR; TCRdb stores just in-frame clones and leaves some out. The sample includes approximately 60,000 clones, 90% to 95% seen only once; the top ten take about 19%. The sequences come from CD4+ or CD8+ T cells sorted from blood, collected in a trial of the OX40 agonist ivuxolimab. These receptors were obtained from an adult with an advanced solid tumor such as melanoma, head and neck, liver or kidney cancer.

The chain combines TRBV7-9 with TRBJ1-1; the D gene is possibly TRBD1 (5 bases). Trimming removed 6 bases at V and 1 base at J, with 12 bases between. In germline, CDR1 is SEHNR, CDR2 FQNEAQ (reference sequence). CDR3 size: 14 residues. The CDR3: CASSAGWGNTEAFF. In DNA, the CDR3 is TGTGCCAGCAGTGCAGGGTGGGGGAACACTGAAGCTTTCTTT.

The CDR3 is CASSPSGVYNEKLFF. The CDR3 nucleotides are TGCGCCAGCAGCCCCTCCGGGGTTTATAATGAAAAACTGTTTTTT. This chain uses TRBV5-1 with TRBJ1-4; D not resolved. V lost 4 bases to trimming and J lost 4 bases, with 14 bases between them. Per the germline V gene, CDR1 is SGHRS and CDR2 is YFSETQ. The CDR3 runs to 15 residues.

The chain is built from TRBV6-5 and TRBJ2-1; D ambiguous. Germline lookup yields CDR1 MNHEY and CDR2 SVGAGI. Trimming cost V 8 bases and J 0 bases, with 11 bases left between them. The CDR3 contains 14 residues. The CDR3 bases are TGTGCCAGCGGGGTACTCAGCTCCTACAATGAGCAGTTCTTC. This codes for CASGVLSSYNEQFF.

This clone showed up just once. The chain recombines TRBV19 with TRBJ2-7, with D possibly being TRBD2 (5 bases). Germline V gives CDR1 LNHDA, CDR2 SQIVND (reference sequence). Deletions cut 4 bases from V and 1 base from J, with 20 bases between. The CDR3 is 17 residues long. Here the CDR3 DNA reads TGTGCCAGTAGTAGGACGGATCGGGAAGTAGGGTCCTACGAGCAGTACTTC. It is translated as CASSRTDREVGSYEQYF. Full variable domain (missing parts from reference TRBV19 and TRBJ2-7): DGGITQSPKYLFRKEGQNVTLSCEQNLNHDAMYWYRQDPGQGLRLIYYSQIVNDFQKGDIAEGYSVSREKKESFPLTVTSAQKNPTAFYLCASSRTDREVGSYEQYFGPGTRLTVT.

The chain is built from TRBV27 and TRBJ2-7; maybe TRBD1 (6 bases). CDR1 is MNHEY, CDR2 SMNVEV, per germline (reference sequence). This CDR3 has 15 residues. Trimming took 3 bases from V and 0 from J, leaving 12 bases between them. The CDR3 nucleotides are TGTGCCAGCAGTTTTCAGGGGTTGATCTCCTACGAGCAGTACTTC. Its protein product is CASSFQGLISYEQYF.

This clone has just a few counts. As DNA, the CDR3 is TGTGCCAGTAGTCCGGGACAGGGGGCTTCCTACGAGCAGTACTTC. Translation gives CASSPGQGASYEQYF. The V call is TRBV19, the J call TRBJ2-7; 12 bases are a match to TRBD1. CDR1 LNHDA and CDR2 SQIVND come from the germline V gene (reference sequence). This CDR3 is 15 amino acids long. The J segment lost 1 base and the V segment lost 5 bases, leaving 3 bases of the junction unmatched. The variable domain in full, completed from reference TRBV19 and TRBJ2-7, reads DGGITQSPKYLFRKEGQNVTLSCEQNLNHDAMYWYRQDPGQGLRLIYYSQIVNDFQKGDIAEGYSVSREKKESFPLTVTSAQKNPTAFYLCASSPGQGASYEQYFGPGTRLTVT.

This rearrangement joins TRBV6-1 to TRBJ1-2; 9 nucleotides align to TRBD1. CDR3 length: 16 residues. The J segment lost 4 bases and the V segment lost 4 bases, leaving 10 bases of the junction unmatched. CDR1 and CDR2 (germline): MNHNS, SASEGT. CDR3: CASSGLDRGWGYGYTF. The CDR3 bases are TGTGCCAGCAGTGGGTTGGACAGGGGATGGGGCTATGGCTACACCTTC.

The chain couples TRBV19 to TRBJ2-1; 11 bases are a match to TRBD2. Germline V CDR1 and CDR2: LNHDA, SQIVND (reference sequence). The CDR3 contains 17 residues. With V trimmed by 3 bases and J by 8 bases, 12 bases remained unmatched. CDR3 DNA sequence: TGTGCCAGTAGTATGTTAAGGGGTAGCGGGAGGGCCGATGAGCAGTTCTTC. Protein product: CASSMLRGSGRADEQFF.

The chain recombines TRBV13 with TRBJ2-1; D is ambiguous. The length of the CDR3 is 12 residues. From germline, CDR1 is PRHDT and CDR2 FYEKMQ (reference sequence). Trimming took off 3 bases at V and 5 bases at J, with 5 bases between the two ends. The CDR3 nucleotides are TGTGCCAGCAGCTTGAAGGACAATGAGCAGTTCTTC. It is translated as CASSLKDNEQFF.

This clone was recorded only once. This chain links TRBV2 with TRBJ1-2; D perhaps matches TRBD1 (6 bases). CDR1 and CDR2 from the germline V gene are SNHLY and FYNNEI. This CDR3 region has 15 residues. Between the trimmed V and J ends, which lost 7 bases and 6 bases, there was a span of 21 bases. CDR3 region: CASKDSGSDWDGYTF. As DNA, the CDR3 is TGTGCCAGCAAGGACAGCGGGTCAGATTGGGATGGCTACACCTTC.

The gene calls are TRBV5-4 and TRBJ2-7; weak D call: TRBD1 (6 bases). V lost 2 bases, J lost 5 bases, and 20 bases lay in between. Germline-derived CDR1 and CDR2 are SGHNT and YYREEE (reference sequence). CDR3 length: 16 amino acids. The CDR3 loop is CASSFGYRVHDDEQYF. CDR3 sequence (DNA): TGTGCCAGCAGCTTCGGGTACAGGGTTCATGACGACGAGCAGTACTTC.

The chain links TRBV19 to TRBJ2-7, with TRBD1 matching 7 bases. In germline, CDR1 is LNHDA, CDR2 SQIVND (reference sequence). This CDR3 has 13 residues. V shed 3 bases and J 7 bases; nucleotides not matched to a gene: 6. The CDR3 region is CASSIDRVGEQYF. The CDR3 coding sequence is TGTGCCAGTAGTATTGACAGGGTGGGAGAGCAGTACTTC.

The chain recombines TRBV13 with TRBJ2-2; D possibly matches TRBD1 or TRBD2 (5 bases each). The V gene lost 2 bases and the J gene lost 4 bases, with 14 bases spanning the gap. In germline, CDR1 is PRHDT, CDR2 FYEKMQ (reference sequence). This CDR3 spans 16 amino acids. This CDR3 is CASSLPAGAGTGELFF. The CDR3, as DNA: TGTGCCAGCAGCTTACCCGCCGGGGCGGGCACCGGGGAGCTGTTTTTT.

The J gene is TRBJ2-5, the V gene TRBV19; the D is unclear. The CDR3 is 15 residues long. Looked up from germline, CDR1 is LNHDA and CDR2 is SQIVND (reference sequence). Trimming removed 4 bases at V and 1 base at J, with 13 bases between. CDR3 DNA sequence: TGTGCCAGTAGTACCTCCAGGAGTACCCAAGAGACCCAGTACTTC. Protein: CASSTSRSTQETQYF.

The V call is TRBV11-3, the J call TRBJ2-1; tentative D call: TRBD1 (6 bases). The CDR3 is 14 amino acids. The germline gives CDR1 SGHNT, CDR2 YENEEA. V dropped 4 bases and J dropped 10 bases, with 17 bases sitting between them. Here the CDR3 DNA reads TGTGCCAGCAGCTCCGCGACAGGCGGTCGAGAGCAGTTCTTC. Protein: CASSSATGGREQFF. Complete variable domain (other parts from reference TRBV11-3 and TRBJ2-1): EAGVVQSPRYKIIEKKQPVAFWCNPISGHNTLYWYLQNLGQGPELLIRYENEEAVDDSQLPKDRFSAERLKGVDSTLKIQPAELGDSAVYLCASSSATGGREQFFGPGTRLTVL.

The genes are TRBV11-3 and TRBJ2-1; D remains ambiguous. Germline CDR1 SGHNT, CDR2 YENEEA. CDR3 length equals 14 residues. V was clipped by 5 bases and J by 2 bases, with 10 bases between them. CDR3 loop: CASSQREAYNEQFF. The CDR3 DNA follows: TGTGCCAGCAGCCAGCGCGAAGCCTACAATGAGCAGTTCTTC. The variable domain in full, completed from reference TRBV11-3 and TRBJ2-1, reads EAGVVQSPRYKIIEKKQPVAFWCNPISGHNTLYWYLQNLGQGPELLIRYENEEAVDDSQLPKDRFSAERLKGVDSTLKIQPAELGDSAVYLCASSQREAYNEQFFGPGTRLTVL.

This clone was detected once. J is TRBJ2-7 and V is TRBV2; 7 nucleotides agree with TRBD2. The V and J ends lost 7 bases and 7 bases, in that order; junction bases with no gene match: 16. Germline V gene data show CDR1 as SNHLY and CDR2 as FYNNEI. This CDR3 has 15 residues. CDR3 amino acids: CASIERWEGAGEQYF. CDR3 nucleotides: TGTGCCAGCATAGAAAGATGGGAGGGAGCGGGGGAGCAGTACTTC.

The V call is TRBV7-9, the J call TRBJ2-1, with 15 nucleotides matching TRBD2. The CDR3 totals 19 residues. Germline loops: CDR1 SEHNR, CDR2 FQNEAQ (reference sequence). V dropped 4 bases and J dropped 8; count of bases not matched to a gene: 15. The CDR3 DNA reads as TGTGCCAGCAGCTCCGAAGGACTAGCGGGAGGGCCGCGTTCCTATGAGCAGTTCTTC. It translates to CASSSEGLAGGPRSYEQFF. Full variable domain (remainder filled in from reference TRBV7-9 and TRBJ2-1): DTGVSQNPRHKITKRGQNVTFRCDPISEHNRLYWYRQTLGQGPEFLTYFQNEAQLEKSRLLSDRFSAERPKGSFSTLEIQRTEQGDSAMYLCASSSEGLAGGPRSYEQFFGPGTRLTVL.

This clone was found once. V gene TRBV9 combines with J gene TRBJ2-1; D might be TRBD1 (6 bases). V was clipped by 0 bases and J by 6 bases, with 13 bases between them. The CDR3 loop spans 15 amino acids. Per germline, CDR1 SGDLS and CDR2 YYNGEE. The CDR3 loop reads CASSVEQGVRNEQFF. The DNA of the CDR3 is TGTGCCAGCAGCGTAGAACAGGGTGTACGCAATGAGCAGTTCTTC.

This sequence joins TRBV5-1 and TRBJ2-1; TRBD1 matches at 7 bases. With V trimmed by 4 bases and J by 2 bases, 6 bases remained unmatched. The CDR3 length is 15 residues. Per germline, CDR1 SGHRS and CDR2 YFSETQ. In DNA, the CDR3 is TGCGCCAGCAGCACAAACAGGGGCCCCTACAATGAGCAGTTCTTC. Translated, it gives CASSTNRGPYNEQFF.